This TCR beta chain stems from a study of blood T cell dynamics during melanoma immunotherapy. General study findings and limits: Unlike progressors, later disease-control patients had W3 repertoires gaining clonality or diversity.

Sample time point: pre-treatment baseline. Samples come from before therapy and from week 3 after the first blockade cycle. No patient had earlier systemic cancer treatment, concurrent immunosuppressants, or another active cancer. Using immunoSEQ multiplex PCR, the repertoire was profiled, and TCRdb retains in-frame clones only, with some absent. The sample includes over 8,000 clones, 70% to 90% seen only once; the top ten take 9.5% to 12%. The germline CDR1 and CDR2 sequences are LNHNV and YYDKDF (reference sequence). The V gene end was trimmed by 3 bases and the J gene end by 6 bases; junction bases not matched to a gene: 9. The CDR3 totals 16 residues. On this clone: Its matching antigen is unknown.

The sample was blood, taken from a patient treated with checkpoint blockade. The V gene is TRBV15, the J gene TRBJ2-2; 8 bases line up with TRBD1. This clonotype originated in a human donor with melanoma. CDR3 sequence reads: CATSRNQGARAGELFF. In nucleotides, the CDR3 is TGTGCCACCAGCAGGAATCAGGGGGCTCGGGCCGGGGAGCTGTTTTTT.